These 19 T cell receptor beta chains were all obtained from the same sample, sequenced in a study of cytomegalovirus exposure and HLA in healthy donors. The data were produced by immunoSEQ multiplex PCR, yet TCRdb's version contains in-frame clones alone and is incomplete. The sample consists of over 110,000 clones, 86% of them appearing once. Sequencing was performed on PBMCs. The receptor source for this set is a man aged 18-30 years in good health and CMV-seronegative.

V is TRBV29-1 and J is TRBJ2-1, with D unclear. CDR3 length: 10 amino acids. V dropped 3 bases and J dropped 6 bases, with 3 bases sitting between them. Germline values: CDR1 SQVTM, CDR2 ANQGSEA. CDR3 amino acids: CSVEANEQFF. CDR3 coding DNA: TGCAGCGTTGAGGCCAATGAGCAGTTCTTC.

The chain links TRBV5-4 to TRBJ2-4, with 10 positions matching TRBD1. The CDR3 has 14 amino acids. V gave up 3 bases and J gave up 7 bases; unmatched junction bases: 4. Germline V gene data show CDR1 as SGHNT and CDR2 as YYREEE (reference sequence). The CDR3 sequence is CASSSGTGDNIQYF. As DNA, the CDR3 is TGTGCCAGCAGCTCCGGGACAGGGGACAACATTCAGTACTTC. The whole variable domain, filled in from reference TRBV5-4 and TRBJ2-4, reads ETGVTQSPTHLIKTRGQQVTLRCSSQSGHNTVSWYQQALGQGPQFIFQYYREEENGRGNFPPRFSGLQFPNYSSELNVNALELDDSALYLCASSSGTGDNIQYFGAGTRLSVL.

This clone was counted once. V is TRBV7-2 and J is TRBJ2-7, with 8 bases that match TRBD2. Germline CDR1 reads SGHTA; CDR2 reads FQGNSA. V lost 1 base and J lost 10; bases outside the gene matches: 3. This CDR3 comprises 12 residues. The CDR3 coding sequence is TGTGCCAGCAGCTTAGGAGCGGGAGTACAGTACTTC. Translated: CASSLGAGVQYF.

Comments on this clone: The junction departs from germline at one end; a sequencing error may be responsible. V usage is TRBV5-1 and J usage is TRBJ1-1; 9 bases map to TRBD1. This CDR3 contains 15 residues. CDR1 and CDR2 (germline): SGHRS, YFSETQ. The CDR3, as DNA: TGCGTCAGCAGCCCCTGGACAGGGGAGGGATCTGAAGCTTTCTTT. Encoded protein: CVSSPWTGEGSEAFF.

The chain has TRBV29-1 and TRBJ2-3; 8 bases align to TRBD2. CDR3 size: 14 residues. The J segment lost 3 bases and the V segment lost 6 bases, leaving 8 bases of the junction unmatched. Germline V CDR1 and CDR2: SQVTM, ANQGSEA. CDR3 loop: CSVGRGGRTDTQYF. The CDR3 DNA is TGCAGCGTCGGGAGGGGGGGTCGTACAGATACGCAGTATTTT.

The rearrangement joins TRBV21-1 to TRBJ1-4; whether TRBD1, the table's D call, matches the DNA was not checked. TRBV21-1 is a known pseudogene. The CDR3 is 14 residues long. The CDR3, as DNA: TGTGCCAGCAGCTGCCTCAGGGTTAACGAAAAACTGTTTTTT. Protein product: CASSCLRVNEKLFF.

The count of this clone is one. This rearrangement joins TRBV9 to TRBJ2-5; D possibly corresponds to TRBD1 (5 bases). The CDR3 extends over 16 amino acids. Germline CDR1 is SGDLS and CDR2 is YYNGEE. Trimming stripped 0 bases from V and 2 bases from J, with 14 bases between. CDR3 loop: CASSVEGQPTQETQYF. CDR3 bases: TGTGCCAGCAGCGTAGAGGGGCAGCCTACGCAAGAGACCCAGTACTTC.

The chain combines TRBV7-2 with TRBJ1-2; D remains unclear. With 0 bases removed from V and 2 bases from J, the gap between germline ends came to 7 bases. Germline V gene lookup returns CDR1 SGHTA and CDR2 FQGNSA. The CDR3 has 14 amino acids. The CDR3 DNA is TGTGCCAGCAGCTTAGCCCCAGTAAACTATGGCTACACCTTC. Its translation is CASSLAPVNYGYTF.

The rearrangement links TRBV5-6 to TRBJ1-4; D is perhaps TRBD1 (5 bases). Germline CDR1 reads SGHDT; CDR2 reads YYEEEE. The CDR3 consists of 14 residues. V was shortened by 3 bases and J by 3 bases, with 9 bases between the two germline ends. CDR3 residues: CASSWTTANEKLFF. CDR3 bases: TGTGCCAGCAGCTGGACGACAGCTAATGAAAAACTGTTTTTT.

The genes are TRBV6-5 and TRBJ2-1, with TRBD1 as a possible D gene (5 bases). This CDR3 is 12 amino acids long. Per germline, CDR1 MNHEY and CDR2 SVGAGI. V dropped 0 bases and J dropped 10 bases, with 7 bases sitting between them. This CDR3 reads CASSYSPGEQFF. CDR3 coding DNA: TGTGCCAGCAGTTACTCCCCAGGGGAGCAGTTCTTC.

The chain uses TRBV6-4 and TRBJ2-2; 7 nucleotides align to TRBD1. V shed 7 bases, J shed 1 base, and the junction held 3 bases outside the gene matches. The CDR3 is 14 amino acids. Germline V gene sequence: CDR1 MRHNA, CDR2 SNTAGT. The chain's CDR3 is CASKGTENTGELFF. CDR3 in DNA: TGTGCCAGCAAAGGGACAGAGAACACCGGGGAGCTGTTTTTT.

J is TRBJ1-2 and V is TRBV28, with D uncertain. Trimming removed 3 bases from V and 4 bases from J, with 12 bases in between. This CDR3 has 14 residues. Germline V gene lookup returns CDR1 MDHEN and CDR2 SYDVKM. This chain's CDR3 is CASSLFPVSYGYTF. The CDR3 bases are TGTGCCAGCAGTTTGTTCCCGGTTAGCTATGGCTACACCTTC.

The gene calls are TRBV28 and TRBJ2-1, with a possible D match to TRBD2 (5 bases). The germline gives CDR1 MDHEN, CDR2 SYDVKM. Trimming took off 3 bases at V and 5 bases at J, with 20 bases between the two ends. The CDR3 has 17 amino acids. CDR3 DNA sequence: TGTGCCAGCAGTTTTTTCATGGGTCTAGCCGGAGACAATGAGCAGTTCTTC. This codes for CASSFFMGLAGDNEQFF. The whole variable domain, remainder taken from reference TRBV28 and TRBJ2-1, is DVKVTQSSRYLVKRTGEKVFLECVQDMDHENMFWYRQDPGLGLRLIYFSYDVKMKEKGDIPEGYSVSREKKERFSLILESASTNQTSMYLCASSFFMGLAGDNEQFFGPGTRLTVL.

The chain joins TRBV4-3 to TRBJ2-1; possible D gene TRBD2, 6 bases. The CDR3 extends over 15 amino acids. Germline values: CDR1 LGHNA, CDR2 YSLEER. V was clipped by 1 base and J by 5 bases, with 12 bases between them. The CDR3 is CASSQGWRGNNEQFF. The DNA of the CDR3 is TGCGCCAGCAGCCAAGGGTGGCGGGGAAACAATGAGCAGTTCTTC.

V gene TRBV6-5 combines with J gene TRBJ1-2, with 9 nucleotides matching TRBD1. Germline V CDR1 and CDR2: MNHEY, SVGAGI. The CDR3 is 15 amino acids. The ends lost 6 bases at V and 3 bases at J; junction bases unmatched: 8. CDR3 loop: CASRTPTGGDYGYTF. The DNA of the CDR3 is TGTGCCAGCAGGACCCCGACAGGGGGTGACTATGGCTACACCTTC.

This clone appeared a few times. V and J are TRBV18 and TRBJ2-3, with D possibly matching TRBD2 (6 bases). This CDR3 is 15 amino acids long. Per germline, CDR1 KGHSH and CDR2 LQKENI. V gave up 1 base and J gave up 6 bases, with 14 bases separating them. The DNA of the CDR3 is TGTGCCAGCTCACCACTCGGGAGCCTGGGTGATACGCAGTATTTT. Encoded protein: CASSPLGSLGDTQYF.

This clone appeared a single time. The chain combines TRBV27 with TRBJ2-3; 7 bases map to TRBD1. This CDR3 region has 14 residues. V lost 5 bases and J lost 9; bases outside the gene matches: 11. Germline V lookup: CDR1 MNHEY, CDR2 SMNVEV (reference sequence). For the CDR3, the DNA is TGTGCCAGCAGTACAAGCCCTAGGGGGCTAACGCAGTATTTT. The encoded protein is CASSTSPRGLTQYF.

The chain recombines TRBV6-9 with TRBJ2-3; 8 positions agree with TRBD2. V shed 2 bases and J 4 bases; nucleotides not matched to a gene: 8. The CDR3 runs 16 residues. Germline CDR1 reads MNHGY; CDR2 reads SVAAGI. CDR3 sequence: CASSYRPTTSADTQYF. CDR3 DNA sequence: TGTGCCAGCAGTTATAGGCCCACGACTAGCGCAGATACGCAGTATTTT.

The V and J genes are TRBV2 and TRBJ2-1; no firm D call. This CDR3 has 11 amino acids. Trimming took off 8 bases at V and 10 bases at J, with 12 bases between the two ends. Germline lookup yields CDR1 SNHLY and CDR2 FYNNEI. CDR3 sequence: CASSEPGEQFF. The CDR3 DNA is TGTGCCAGCTCGGAACCCGGGGAGCAGTTCTTC.